The clone carrying this TCR beta chain was observed many times. The germline V gene has CDR1 SNHLY and CDR2 FYNNEI. V was pared by 4 bases and J by 3 bases, with 12 bases between. The CDR3 consists of 14 residues. This sample is part of a study of T cells in Graves' hyperthyroidism and ophthalmopathy. The investigators amplified TCR beta CDR3 regions from RNA transcripts. Researchers ran a first-round RT-PCR on the TCR CDR3 using the HTBI primer set. TCRdb reprocessed the multiplex PCR reads via MiXCR and lists one record per CDR3 protein. The sample yields around 300,000 distinct CDR3 sequences, roughly 15% seen once.

The sequence came from a woman aged 40-49 years with Graves' hyperthyroidism. The sample comprised blood. This chain joins TRBV2 and TRBJ1-1; TRBD1 is a possible D gene (5 bases). CDR3 region: CASSVRGGYTEAFF. CDR3 bases: TGTGCCAGCAGTGTTAGGGGCGGGTACACTGAAGCTTTCTTT.